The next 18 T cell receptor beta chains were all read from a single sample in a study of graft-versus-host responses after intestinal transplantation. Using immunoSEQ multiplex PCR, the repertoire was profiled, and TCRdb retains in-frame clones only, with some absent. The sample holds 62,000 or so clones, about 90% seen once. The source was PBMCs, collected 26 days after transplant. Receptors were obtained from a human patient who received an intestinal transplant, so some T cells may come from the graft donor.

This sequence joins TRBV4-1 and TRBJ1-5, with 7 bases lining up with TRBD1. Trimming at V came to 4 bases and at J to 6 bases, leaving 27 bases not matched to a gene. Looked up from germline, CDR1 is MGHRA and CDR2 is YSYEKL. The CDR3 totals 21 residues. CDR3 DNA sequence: TGCGCCAGCAGCCTAACTGAGATAAAGCCGGGACAGCCGTTGGGGGGTCAGCCCCAGCATTTT. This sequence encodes CASSLTEIKPGQPLGGQPQHF.

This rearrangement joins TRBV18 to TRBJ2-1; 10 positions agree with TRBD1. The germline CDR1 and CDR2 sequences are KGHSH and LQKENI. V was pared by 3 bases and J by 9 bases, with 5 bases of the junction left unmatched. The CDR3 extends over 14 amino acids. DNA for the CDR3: TGTGCCAGCTCACCTGGACAGGGGGTCGGTGAGCAGTTCTTC. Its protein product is CASSPGQGVGEQFF.

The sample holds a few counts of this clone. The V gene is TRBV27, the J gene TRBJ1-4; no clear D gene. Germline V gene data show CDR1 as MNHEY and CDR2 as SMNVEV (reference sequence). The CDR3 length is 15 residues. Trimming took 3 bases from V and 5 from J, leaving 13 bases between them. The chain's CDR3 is CASSFLGAGNEKLFF. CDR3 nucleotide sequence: TGTGCCAGCAGTTTCCTGGGTGCGGGGAATGAAAAACTGTTTTTT. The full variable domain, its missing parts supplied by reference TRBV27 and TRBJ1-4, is EAQVTQNPRYLITVTGKKLTVTCSQNMNHEYMSWYRQDPGLGLRQIYYSMNVEVTDKGDVPEGYKVSRKEKRNFPLILESPSPNQTSLYFCASSFLGAGNEKLFFGSGTQLSVL.

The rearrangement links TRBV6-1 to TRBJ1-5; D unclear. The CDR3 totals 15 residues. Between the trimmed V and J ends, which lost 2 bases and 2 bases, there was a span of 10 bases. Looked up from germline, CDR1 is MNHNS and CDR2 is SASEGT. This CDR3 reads CASSEQVQGNQPQHF. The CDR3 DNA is TGTGCCAGCAGTGAACAGGTGCAGGGCAATCAGCCCCAGCATTTT.

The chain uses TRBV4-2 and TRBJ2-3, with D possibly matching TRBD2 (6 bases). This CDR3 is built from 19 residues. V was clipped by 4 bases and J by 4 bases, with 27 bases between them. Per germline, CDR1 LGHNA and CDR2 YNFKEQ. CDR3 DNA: TGTGCCAGCAGCCCACTCGGGCTATCGGGAGAAAGGGATGCAGATACGCAGTATTTT. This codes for CASSPLGLSGERDADTQYF.

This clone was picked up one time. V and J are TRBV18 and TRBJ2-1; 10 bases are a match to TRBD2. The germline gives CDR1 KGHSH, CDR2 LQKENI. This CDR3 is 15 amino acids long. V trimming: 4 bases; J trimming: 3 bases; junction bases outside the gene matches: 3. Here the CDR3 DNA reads TGTGCCAGCTCACGGACTAGCGGAGACTACAATGAGCAGTTCTTC. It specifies CASSRTSGDYNEQFF.

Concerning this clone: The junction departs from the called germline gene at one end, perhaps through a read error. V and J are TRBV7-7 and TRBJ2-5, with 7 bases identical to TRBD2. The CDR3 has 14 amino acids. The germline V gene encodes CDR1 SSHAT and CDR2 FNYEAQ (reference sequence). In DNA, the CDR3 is TGTGCTAGCAGCCTTGGACTAGGACAAGAGACCCAGTACTTC. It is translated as CASSLGLGQETQYF.

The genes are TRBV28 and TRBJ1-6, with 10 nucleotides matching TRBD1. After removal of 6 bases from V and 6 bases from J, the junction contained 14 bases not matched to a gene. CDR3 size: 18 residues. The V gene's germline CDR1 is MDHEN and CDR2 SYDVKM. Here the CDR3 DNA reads TGTGCCAGCAGCCTACTATCCACCCGGACAGGGGGTAATTCACCCCTCCACTTT. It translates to CASSLLSTRTGGNSPLHF.

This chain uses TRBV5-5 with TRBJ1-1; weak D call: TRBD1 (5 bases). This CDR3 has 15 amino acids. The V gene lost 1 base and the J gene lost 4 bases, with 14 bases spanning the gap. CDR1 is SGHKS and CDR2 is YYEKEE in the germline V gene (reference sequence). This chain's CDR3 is CASSLTGGDGTEAFF. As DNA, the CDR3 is TGTGCCAGCAGCTTGACCGGGGGAGATGGCACTGAAGCTTTCTTT.

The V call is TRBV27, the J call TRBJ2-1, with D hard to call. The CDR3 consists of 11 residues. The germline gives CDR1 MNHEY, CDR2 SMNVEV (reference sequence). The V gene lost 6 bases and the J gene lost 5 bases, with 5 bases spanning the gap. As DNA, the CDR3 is TGTGCCAGCAGACGAGACAATGAGCAGTTCTTC. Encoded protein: CASRRDNEQFF.

The CDR3 bases are TGTGCCAGCAGCTTACGGCGAGACACTATGACTAGCGGGGGGTTGGAGCAGTTCTTC. It is translated as CASSLRRDTMTSGGLEQFF. The chain employs TRBV7-9 and TRBJ2-1; 13 bases map to TRBD2. The CDR3 is made up of 19 amino acids. Germline V gene lookup returns CDR1 SEHNR and CDR2 FQNEAQ (reference sequence). Unmatched junction bases numbered 17, after V lost 2 bases and J lost 10 bases.

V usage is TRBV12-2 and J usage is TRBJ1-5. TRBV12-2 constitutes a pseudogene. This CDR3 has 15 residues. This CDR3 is CASRPAGVSNQPQHF. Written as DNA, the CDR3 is TGTGCAAGTCGCCCCGCCGGGGTCTCCAATCAGCCCCAGCATTTT.

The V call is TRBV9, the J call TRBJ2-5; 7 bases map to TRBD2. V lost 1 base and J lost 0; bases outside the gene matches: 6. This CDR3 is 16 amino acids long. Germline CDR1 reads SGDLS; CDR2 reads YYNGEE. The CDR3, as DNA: TGTGCCAGCAGCGTAACGGCGGGGGACTACCAAGAGACCCAGTACTTC. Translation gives CASSVTAGDYQETQYF.

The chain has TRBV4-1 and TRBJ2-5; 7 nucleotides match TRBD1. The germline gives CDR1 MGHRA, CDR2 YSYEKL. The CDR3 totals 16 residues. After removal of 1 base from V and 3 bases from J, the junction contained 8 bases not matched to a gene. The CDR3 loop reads CASSQGKSGTEETQYF. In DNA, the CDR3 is TGCGCCAGCAGCCAAGGCAAGTCCGGGACAGAAGAGACCCAGTACTTC.

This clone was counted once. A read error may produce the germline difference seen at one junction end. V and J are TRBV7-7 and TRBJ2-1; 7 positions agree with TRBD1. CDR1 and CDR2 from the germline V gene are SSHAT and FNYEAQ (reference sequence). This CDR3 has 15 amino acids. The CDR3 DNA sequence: TGTGCTAGCAGCCCGACAGGGTCGCCCTACAATGAGCAGTTCTTC. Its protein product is CASSPTGSPYNEQFF.

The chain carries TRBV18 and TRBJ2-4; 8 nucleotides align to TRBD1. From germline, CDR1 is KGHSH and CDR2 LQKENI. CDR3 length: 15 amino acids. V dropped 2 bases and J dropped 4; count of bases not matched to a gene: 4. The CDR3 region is CASSPRRQGKNIQYF. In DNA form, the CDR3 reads TGTGCCAGCTCACCAAGGAGACAGGGGAAAAACATTCAGTACTTC.

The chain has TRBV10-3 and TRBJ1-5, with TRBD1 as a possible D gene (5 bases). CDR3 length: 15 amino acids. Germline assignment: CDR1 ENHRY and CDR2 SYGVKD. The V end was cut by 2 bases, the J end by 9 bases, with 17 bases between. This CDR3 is CAISESVGGMTPQHF. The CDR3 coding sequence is TGTGCCATCAGTGAGAGTGTGGGGGGAATGACGCCCCAGCATTTT.

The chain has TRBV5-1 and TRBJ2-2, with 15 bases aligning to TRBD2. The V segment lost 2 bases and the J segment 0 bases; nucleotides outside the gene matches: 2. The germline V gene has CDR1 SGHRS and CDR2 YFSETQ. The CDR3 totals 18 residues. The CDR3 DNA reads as TGCGCCAGCAGCTTTGGGACTAGCGGGGGGACGAACACCGGGGAGCTGTTTTTT. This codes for CASSFGTSGGTNTGELFF.